The 14 T cell receptor beta chains reported below all come from one sample, sequenced in a study of blood T cell repertoires in COVID-19. Generated by immunoSEQ multiplex PCR, the TCRdb table keeps only in-frame clones and is missing some. The table records 400,000 to 500,000 clones, more than 75% of them present only once. The sample consisted of PBMCs or T cells enriched from blood (not recorded which). The receptors here all came from a woman aged 35 to 49 who had recovered from COVID-19.

The V call is TRBV6-5, the J call TRBJ2-1; the match to TRBD2 covers 8 bases. CDR1 is MNHEY and CDR2 is SVGAGI in the germline V gene. The V segment lost 8 bases and the J segment 5 bases; nucleotides outside the gene matches: 8. The CDR3 is 14 residues long. The CDR3 protein is CASLPGLVDNEQFF. CDR3 coding DNA: TGTGCCAGCTTACCGGGACTAGTCGACAATGAGCAGTTCTTC.

This chain links TRBV7-9 with TRBJ2-7; 8 nucleotides agree with TRBD1. The CDR3 is 12 residues long. Germline V gene sequence: CDR1 SEHNR, CDR2 FQNEAQ (reference sequence). The V segment lost 7 bases and the J segment 2 bases; nucleotides outside the gene matches: 1. DNA for the CDR3: TGTGCCAGCACAGGGGGCACCTACGAGCAGTACTTC. It specifies CASTGGTYEQYF.

CDR3 nucleotide sequence: TGTGCCAGCAGTCAAGGACTAGCGGCACAAGAGACCCAGTACTTC. The encoded protein is CASSQGLAAQETQYF. This chain uses TRBV27 with TRBJ2-5, with 10 bases matching TRBD2. Trimming took 5 bases from V and 2 from J; bases not matched to a gene: 5. The CDR3 has 15 amino acids. Germline V gives CDR1 MNHEY, CDR2 SMNVEV (reference sequence).

The chain is built from TRBV2 and TRBJ2-1; 9 bases line up with TRBD1. Germline trimming cut 7 bases from V and 4 bases from J; bases unmatched to any gene: 2. CDR3 size: 13 residues. Germline values: CDR1 SNHLY, CDR2 FYNNEI. In DNA, the CDR3 is TGTGCCAGCACGACAGGGGGGTACAATGAGCAGTTCTTC. Translated, it gives CASTTGGYNEQFF. The full variable domain, in which reference TRBV2 and TRBJ2-1 provide the parts outside the CDR3, is EPEVTQTPSHQVTQMGQEVILRCVPISNHLYFYWYRQILGQKVEFLVSFYNNEISEKSEIFDDQFSVERPDGSNFTLKIRSTKLEDSAMYFCASTTGGYNEQFFGPGTRLTVL.

This clone has only a few counts. This rearrangement joins TRBV19 to TRBJ2-2, with 9 bases matching TRBD2. This CDR3 has 15 residues. From germline, CDR1 is LNHDA and CDR2 SQIVND (reference sequence). The trim removed 6 bases at V and 5 bases at J, leaving 7 bases unmatched. The DNA of the CDR3 is TGTGCCAGTAGCCTTAGCGGGAGCGGAACCGGGGAGCTGTTTTTT. This codes for CASSLSGSGTGELFF.

V usage is TRBV24-1 and J usage is TRBJ2-3; possible D gene TRBD2, 6 bases. CDR1 KGHDR and CDR2 SFDVKD come from the germline V gene. Trimming stripped 4 bases from V and 4 bases from J, with 17 bases between. The CDR3 runs to 16 residues. DNA for the CDR3: TGTGCCACCAGTGACCCCCTGGCGGGACGTCCAGATACGCAGTATTTT. This translates into CATSDPLAGRPDTQYF.

V is TRBV2 and J is TRBJ2-5; D is uncertain. Germline V lookup: CDR1 SNHLY, CDR2 FYNNEI. The ends were cut back, 2 bases at V and 2 bases at J, with 12 bases in the middle. The CDR3 is 15 residues long. CDR3: CASSELAETQETQYF. CDR3 nucleotides: TGTGCCAGCAGTGAACTGGCAGAAACACAAGAGACCCAGTACTTC.

The gene calls are TRBV11-2 and TRBJ1-1, with 8 bases aligning to TRBD1. The CDR3 runs to 14 residues. Trimming cost V 3 bases and J 7 bases; bases outside gene matches: 7. Germline CDR1 is SGHAT and CDR2 is FQNNGV. The CDR3 is CASSFSGGEIEAFF. The CDR3 coding sequence is TGTGCCAGCAGCTTCTCAGGGGGCGAAATTGAAGCTTTCTTT.

The chain has TRBV11-2 and TRBJ2-7, with D hard to call. The V and J ends lost 5 bases and 3 bases respectively, with 11 bases between them. The CDR3 covers 13 residues. Germline CDR1 reads SGHAT; CDR2 reads FQNNGV. CDR3 loop: CASSPSPVYEQYF. Written as DNA, the CDR3 is TGTGCCAGCAGCCCCTCCCCGGTCTACGAGCAGTACTTC.

The CDR3 sequence: CASSPRDSYEKLFF. Here the CDR3 DNA reads TGTGCCAGCTCACCAAGGGACAGCTACGAAAAACTGTTTTTT. The chain couples TRBV18 to TRBJ1-4; 7 nucleotides match TRBD1. The CDR3 has 14 residues. The germline CDR1 and CDR2 sequences are KGHSH and LQKENI. The ends lost 2 bases at V and 8 bases at J; junction bases unmatched: 5.

The chain links TRBV9 to TRBJ2-1; 8 nucleotides agree with TRBD1. This CDR3 spans 14 amino acids. CDR1 and CDR2 (germline): SGDLS, YYNGEE. The ends lost 4 bases at V and 8 bases at J; junction bases unmatched: 8. CDR3 loop: CASSPQTGVDEQFF. The CDR3 DNA reads as TGTGCCAGCAGCCCACAGACAGGGGTGGATGAGCAGTTCTTC.

J is TRBJ1-5 and V is TRBV5-1; perhaps TRBD1 as D (6 bases). Germline V gene lookup returns CDR1 SGHRS and CDR2 YFSETQ. The CDR3 sequence is 15 residues long. V dropped 0 bases and J dropped 4 bases, with 11 bases sitting between them. The CDR3: CASSLDGTTNQPQHF. DNA of the CDR3: TGCGCCAGCAGCTTGGACGGGACAACAAATCAGCCCCAGCATTTT.

V usage is TRBV7-9 and J usage is TRBJ1-6; 9 bases fit TRBD1. Losses at the gene ends were 7 bases for V and 9 bases for J; bases not matched to a gene: 10. The CDR3 loop spans 15 amino acids. Germline loops: CDR1 SEHNR, CDR2 FQNEAQ (reference sequence). CDR3 amino acids: CASKPGTGTSSPLHF. CDR3 sequence (DNA): TGTGCCAGCAAGCCCGGGACAGGGACTAGTTCACCCCTCCACTTT.

The chain employs TRBV12-5 and TRBJ1-4; TRBD1 might be the D (6 bases). CDR1 and CDR2 from the germline V gene are LGHNT and FRNRAP. Trimming stripped 5 bases from V and 3 bases from J, with 10 bases between. CDR3 length: 14 residues. This chain's CDR3 is CASGATGSNEKLFF. CDR3 DNA sequence: TGTGCTAGTGGTGCGACAGGTTCTAATGAAAAACTGTTTTTT.